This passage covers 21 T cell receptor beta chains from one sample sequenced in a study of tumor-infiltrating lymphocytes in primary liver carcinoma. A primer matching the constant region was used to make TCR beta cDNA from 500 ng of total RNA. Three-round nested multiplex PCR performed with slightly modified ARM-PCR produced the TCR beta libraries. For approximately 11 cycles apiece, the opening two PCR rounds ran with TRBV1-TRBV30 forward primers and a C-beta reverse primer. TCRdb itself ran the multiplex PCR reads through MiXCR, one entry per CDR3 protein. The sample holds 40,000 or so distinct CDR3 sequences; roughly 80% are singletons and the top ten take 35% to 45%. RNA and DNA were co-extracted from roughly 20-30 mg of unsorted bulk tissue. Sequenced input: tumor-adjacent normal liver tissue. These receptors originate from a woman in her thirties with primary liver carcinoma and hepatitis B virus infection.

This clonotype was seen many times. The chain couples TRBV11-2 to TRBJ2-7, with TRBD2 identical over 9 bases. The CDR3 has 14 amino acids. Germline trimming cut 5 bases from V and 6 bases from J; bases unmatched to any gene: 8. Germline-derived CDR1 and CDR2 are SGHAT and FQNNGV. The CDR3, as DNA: TGTGCCAGCAGCCTAGCTAGCGGGGATAGCGAGCAGTACTTC. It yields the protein CASSLASGDSEQYF.

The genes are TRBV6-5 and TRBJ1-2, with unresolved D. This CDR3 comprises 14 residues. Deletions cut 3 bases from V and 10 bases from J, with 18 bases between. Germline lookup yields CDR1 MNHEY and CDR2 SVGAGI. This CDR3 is CASSYNGECSDYTF. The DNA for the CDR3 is TGTGCCAGCAGTTATAACGGAGAGTGCAGCGACTACACCTTC.

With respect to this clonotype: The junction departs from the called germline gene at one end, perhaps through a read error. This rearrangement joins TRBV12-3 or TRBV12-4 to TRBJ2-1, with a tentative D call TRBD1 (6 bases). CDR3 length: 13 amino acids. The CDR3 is CVSSLDRYNEQFF. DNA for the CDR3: TGTGTCAGCAGTTTAGACAGGTACAATGAGCAGTTCTTC.

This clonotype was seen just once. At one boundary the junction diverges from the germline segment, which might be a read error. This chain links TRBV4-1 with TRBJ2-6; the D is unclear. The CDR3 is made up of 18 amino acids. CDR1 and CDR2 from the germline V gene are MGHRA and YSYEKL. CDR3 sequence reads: CPSSKDQIGRSGANVLTF. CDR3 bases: TGCCCCAGCAGCAAAGATCAAATAGGGCGATCTGGGGCCAACGTCCTGACTTTC.

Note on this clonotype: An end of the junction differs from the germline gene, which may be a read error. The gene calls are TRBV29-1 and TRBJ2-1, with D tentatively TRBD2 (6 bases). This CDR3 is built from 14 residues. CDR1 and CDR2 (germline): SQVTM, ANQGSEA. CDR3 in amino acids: CSAAGLASYNEQFF. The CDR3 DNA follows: TGCAGCGCCGCCGGGCTAGCGAGTTACAATGAGCAGTTCTTT.

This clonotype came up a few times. CDR3 region: CASSVDPTGNQPQHF. The CDR3 bases are TGTGCCAGCAGCGTAGACCCCACAGGAAATCAGCCCCAGCATTTT. V is TRBV9 and J is TRBJ1-5; a weak D match, TRBD1 (5 bases). Trimming removed 0 bases at V and 4 bases at J, with 11 bases between. CDR3 length: 15 residues. From germline, CDR1 is SGDLS and CDR2 YYNGEE.

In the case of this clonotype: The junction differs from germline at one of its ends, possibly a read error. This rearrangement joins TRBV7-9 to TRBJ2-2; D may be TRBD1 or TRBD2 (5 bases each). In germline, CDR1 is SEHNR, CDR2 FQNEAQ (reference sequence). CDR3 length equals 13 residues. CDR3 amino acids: CVSSSRDAGELFF. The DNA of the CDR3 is TGTGTCAGCAGCTCCAGGGACGCTGGGGAGCTGTTTTTT.

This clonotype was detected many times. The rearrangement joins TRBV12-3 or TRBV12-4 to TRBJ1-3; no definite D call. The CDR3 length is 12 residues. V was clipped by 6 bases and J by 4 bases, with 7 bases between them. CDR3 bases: TGTGCCAGCAGCGGGGTGGGAAACACCATATATTTT. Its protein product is CASSGVGNTIYF.

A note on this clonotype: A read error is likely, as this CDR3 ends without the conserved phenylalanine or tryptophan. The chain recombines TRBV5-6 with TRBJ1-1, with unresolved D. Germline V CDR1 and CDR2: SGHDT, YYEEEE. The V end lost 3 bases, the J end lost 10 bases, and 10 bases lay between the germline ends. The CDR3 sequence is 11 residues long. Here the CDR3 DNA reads TGTGCCAGCAGCTCAGGACCTGGAGCTTTCATT. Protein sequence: CASSSGPGAFI.

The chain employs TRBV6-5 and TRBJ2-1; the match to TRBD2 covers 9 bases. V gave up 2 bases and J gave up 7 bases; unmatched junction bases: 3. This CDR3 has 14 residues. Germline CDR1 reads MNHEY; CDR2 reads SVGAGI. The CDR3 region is CASSYGREGNEQFF. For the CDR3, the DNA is TGTGCCAGCAGTTACGGGCGGGAGGGGAATGAGCAGTTCTTC.

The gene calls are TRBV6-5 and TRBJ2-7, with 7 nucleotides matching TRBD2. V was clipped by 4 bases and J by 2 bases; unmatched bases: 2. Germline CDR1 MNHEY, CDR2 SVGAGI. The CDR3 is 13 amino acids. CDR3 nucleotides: TGTGCCAGCAGTTTCGGGGGGACCTACGAGCAGTACTTC. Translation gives CASSFGGTYEQYF.

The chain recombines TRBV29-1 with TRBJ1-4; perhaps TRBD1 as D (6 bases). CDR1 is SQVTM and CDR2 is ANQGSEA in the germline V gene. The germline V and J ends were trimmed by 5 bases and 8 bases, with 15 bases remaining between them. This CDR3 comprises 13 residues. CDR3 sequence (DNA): TGCAGCGTTTTGAGAGGGGGAAACGAAAAACTGTTTTTT. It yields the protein CSVLRGGNEKLFF.

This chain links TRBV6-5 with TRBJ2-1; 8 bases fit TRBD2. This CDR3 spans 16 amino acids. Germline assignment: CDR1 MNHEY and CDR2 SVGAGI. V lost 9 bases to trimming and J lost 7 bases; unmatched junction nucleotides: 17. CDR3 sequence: CASSYGPREDQNEQFF. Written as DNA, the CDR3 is TGTGCCAGTAGCTACGGACCGCGGGAGGACCAAAATGAGCAGTTCTTC.

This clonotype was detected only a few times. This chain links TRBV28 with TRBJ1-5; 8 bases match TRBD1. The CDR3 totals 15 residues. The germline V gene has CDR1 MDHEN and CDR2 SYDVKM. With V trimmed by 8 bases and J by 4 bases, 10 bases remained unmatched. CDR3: CASDARTGRNQPQHF. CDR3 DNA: TGTGCCAGCGATGCGAGGACAGGGAGGAATCAGCCCCAGCATTTT.

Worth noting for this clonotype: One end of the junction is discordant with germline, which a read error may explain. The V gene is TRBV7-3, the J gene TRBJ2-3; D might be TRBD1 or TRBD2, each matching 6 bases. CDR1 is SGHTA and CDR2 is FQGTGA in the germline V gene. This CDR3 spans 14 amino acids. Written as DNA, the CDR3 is TGTGCCAGCAGCTTAGTCGGGGGCACAGATACGCAGTGTTTT. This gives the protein CASSLVGGTDTQCF.

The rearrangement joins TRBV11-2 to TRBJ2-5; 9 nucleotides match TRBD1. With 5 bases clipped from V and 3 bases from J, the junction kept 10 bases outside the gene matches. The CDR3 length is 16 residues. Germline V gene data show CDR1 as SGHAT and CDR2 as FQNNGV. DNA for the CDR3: TGTGCCAGCAGCACAGTAACAGGGGGCGTGAAAGAGACCCAGTACTTC. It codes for CASSTVTGGVKETQYF.

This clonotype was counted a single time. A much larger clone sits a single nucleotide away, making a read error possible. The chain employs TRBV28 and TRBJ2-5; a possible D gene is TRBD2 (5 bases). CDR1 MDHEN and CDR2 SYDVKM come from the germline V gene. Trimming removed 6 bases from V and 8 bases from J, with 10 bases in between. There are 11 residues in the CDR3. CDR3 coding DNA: TGTGCCAGCAGCGAACTAGATACCCAGTACTTC. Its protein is CASSELDTQYF.

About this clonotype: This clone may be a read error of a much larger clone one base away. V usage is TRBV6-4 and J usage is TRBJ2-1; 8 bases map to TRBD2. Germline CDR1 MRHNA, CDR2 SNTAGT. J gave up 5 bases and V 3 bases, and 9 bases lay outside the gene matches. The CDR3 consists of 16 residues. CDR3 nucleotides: TGTGCCAGCAGTGAAAACCCTAGCGGGCTCGACAATGAGCAGTTCTTC. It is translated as CASSENPSGLDNEQFF.

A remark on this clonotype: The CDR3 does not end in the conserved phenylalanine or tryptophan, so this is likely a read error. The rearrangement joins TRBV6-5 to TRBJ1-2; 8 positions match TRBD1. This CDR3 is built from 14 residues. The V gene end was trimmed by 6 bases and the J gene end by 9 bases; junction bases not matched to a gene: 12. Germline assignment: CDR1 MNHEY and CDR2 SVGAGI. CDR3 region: CASRYNGQGSCYTY. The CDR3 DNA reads TGTGCCAGCAGATATAACGGACAGGGCAGCTGCTACACCTAC.

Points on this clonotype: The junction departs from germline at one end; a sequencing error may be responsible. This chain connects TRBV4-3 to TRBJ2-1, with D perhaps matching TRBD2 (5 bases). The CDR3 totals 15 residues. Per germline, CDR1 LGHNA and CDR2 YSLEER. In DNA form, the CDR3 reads TGCGCCTGCAGCCAGTTTTGGAGGAAGTGCAATGAGCAGTTCTTC. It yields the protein CACSQFWRKCNEQFF.

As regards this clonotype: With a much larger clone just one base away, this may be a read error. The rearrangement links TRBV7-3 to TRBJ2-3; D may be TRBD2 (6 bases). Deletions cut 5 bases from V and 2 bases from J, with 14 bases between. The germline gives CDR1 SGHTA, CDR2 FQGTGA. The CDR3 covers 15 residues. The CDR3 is CASSLLGGVTDTQYF. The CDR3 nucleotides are TGTGCCAGCAGCCTATTGGGGGGAGTCACAGATACGCAGTATTTT. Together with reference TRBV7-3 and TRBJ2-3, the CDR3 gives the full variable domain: GAGVSQTPSNKVTEKGKYVELRCDPISGHTALYWYRQSLGQGPEFLIYFQGTGAADDSGLPNDRFFAVRPEGSVSTLKIQRTERGDSAVYLCASSLLGGVTDTQYFGPGTRLTVL.